This paragraph covers one TCR beta chain sequence. The sample is drawn from a study of technical replicates of blood from a few donors. CDR1 and CDR2 from the germline V gene are MGHRA and YSYEKL. The ends lost 6 bases at V and 5 bases at J; junction bases unmatched: 5. The length of the CDR3 is 13 residues. Using immunoSEQ multiplex PCR, the repertoire was profiled, and TCRdb retains in-frame clones only, with some absent. Here the sample spans 59,000 or so clones, around 95% being singletons. Input material: PBMCs. V is TRBV4-1 and J is TRBJ2-5, with TRBD2 matching over 8 bases. The origin of this receptor is a human donor in good health. Some clones in this sample may be carry-over from other donors' samples. The CDR3 bases are TGCGCCAGCAGGCCGGGGGGGGAGGAGACCCAGTACTTC. It specifies CASRPGGEETQYF.